Listed below are T cell receptor beta chains from one sample, sequenced in a study of tissue T cells after allogeneic stem cell transplantation. TCRdb's table, derived via immunoSEQ multiplex PCR, lists solely in-frame clones and lacks some. The sample includes some 5,800 clones, roughly three fifths seen only once; the top ten take just over 20%. Source: tissue from the jejunum, taken at autopsy. The receptors were gathered from a male donor at least 60 years old with lung cancer. Both conserved end residues are part of each CDR3. The D gene is left open where the match is weak. Size tells how often a clone was seen (once, few, many) or the class of an expanded clone, and some rows leave it out.

V	J	size	D	DNA	CDR3
TRBV30	TRBJ1-2	NA	NA	TGTGCCTGGAGACCGGACTCCGTAGGCTACACCTTC	CAWRPDSVGYTF
TRBV4-1	TRBJ1-1	NA	NA	TGCGCCAGCAGCCAAGGCGGTGAAGCTTTCTTT	CASSQGGEAFF
TRBV19	TRBJ2-3	NA	TRBD2	TGTGCCAGTAGGGATAGCGGGAGGAGGCCAGATACGCAGTATTTT	CASRDSGRRPDTQYF
TRBV19	TRBJ1-5	NA	TRBD1	TGTGCCAGTAGCCCCGGGACAGGGGGCAATCAGCCCCAGCATTTT	CASSPGTGGNQPQHF
TRBV11-2	TRBJ2-7	NA	NA	TGTGCCAGCAGCTTAGCTCCGGACTCACCGTACGAGCAGTACTTC	CASSLAPDSPYEQYF
TRBV29-1	TRBJ2-4	NA	NA	TGCAGCGTTTCTATCCTGACCAACCCCATTCAGTACTTC	CSVSILTNPIQYF
TRBV19	TRBJ2-7	medium-sized	NA	TGTGCCAGTAGTTCGATGGACAGTCTCTACGAGCAGTACTTC	CASSSMDSLYEQYF
TRBV27	TRBJ1-2	NA	TRBD1	TGTGCCAGCAGTTTTGGGACAGGGGGCAATGGCTACACCTTC	CASSFGTGGNGYTF
TRBV28	TRBJ1-1	medium-sized	TRBD1	TGTGCCAGCAGTCCATGGGACAGGGTCACACTTGGTGAAGCTTTCTTT	CASSPWDRVTLGEAFF
TRBV5-1	TRBJ1-1	few	NA	TGCGCCAGCAGCTGGGGCAGCATGAACACTGAAGCTTTCTTT	CASSWGSMNTEAFF
TRBV4-1	TRBJ2-1	NA	NA	TGCGCCAGCAGCCAAGGCCTAACCCGGACTAACCAGAATGAGCAGTTCTTC	CASSQGLTRTNQNEQFF
TRBV10-2	TRBJ1-1	NA	NA	TGCGCCAGCAGTGTGGGGGGGCCCACTGAAGCTTTCTTT	CASSVGGPTEAFF
TRBV4-3	TRBJ1-2	NA	NA	TGCGCCAGCAGCCCACTGGGGCCACCTAACTATGGCTACACCTTC	CASSPLGPPNYGYTF
TRBV11-2	TRBJ2-7	NA	NA	TGTGCCAGCAAGATTGGGGGAGACTACGAGCAGTACTTC	CASKIGGDYEQYF